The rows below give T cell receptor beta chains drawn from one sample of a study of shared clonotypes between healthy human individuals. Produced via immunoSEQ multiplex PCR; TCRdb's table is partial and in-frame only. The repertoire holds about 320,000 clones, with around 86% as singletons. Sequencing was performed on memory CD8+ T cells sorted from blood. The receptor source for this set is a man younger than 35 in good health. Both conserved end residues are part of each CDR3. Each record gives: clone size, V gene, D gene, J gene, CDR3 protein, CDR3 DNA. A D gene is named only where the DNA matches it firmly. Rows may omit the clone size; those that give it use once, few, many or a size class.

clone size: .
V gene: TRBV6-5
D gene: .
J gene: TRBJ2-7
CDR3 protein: CASSPGAGGYYEQYF
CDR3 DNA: TGTGCCAGCAGTCCCGGCGCAGGGGGGTACTACGAGCAGTACTTC

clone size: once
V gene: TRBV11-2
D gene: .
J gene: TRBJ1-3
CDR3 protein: CASSLEVGLWRSSGNTIYF
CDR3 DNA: TGTGCCAGCAGCTTAGAGGTGGGGCTCTGGCGGTCCTCTGGAAACACCATATATTTT

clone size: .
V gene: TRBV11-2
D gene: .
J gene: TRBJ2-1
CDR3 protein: CASSLEESYNEQFF
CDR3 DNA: TGTGCCAGCAGCTTAGAAGAGTCCTACAATGAGCAGTTCTTC

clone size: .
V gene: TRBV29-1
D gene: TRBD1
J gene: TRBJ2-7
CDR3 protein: CSVRLSDRGPSYEQYF
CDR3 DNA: TGCAGCGTCCGGCTTTCAGACAGGGGGCCCTCCTACGAGCAGTACTTC

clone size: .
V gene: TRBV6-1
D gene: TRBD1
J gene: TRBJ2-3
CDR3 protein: CASTPWGQGIDTQYF
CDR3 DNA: TGTGCCAGCACGCCTTGGGGACAGGGGATAGATACGCAGTATTTT

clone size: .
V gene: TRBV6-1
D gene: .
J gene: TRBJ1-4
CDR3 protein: CASRTPGLNEKLFF
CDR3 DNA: TGTGCCAGCAGAACGCCAGGTTTAAATGAAAAACTGTTTTTT

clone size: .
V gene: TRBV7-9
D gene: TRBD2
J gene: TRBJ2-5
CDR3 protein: CASSPTSGGLETQYF
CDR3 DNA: TGTGCCAGCAGCCCGACTAGCGGGGGTTTGGAGACCCAGTACTTC

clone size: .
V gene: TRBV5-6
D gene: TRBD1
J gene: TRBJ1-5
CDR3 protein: CASSRTGGRVNQPQHF
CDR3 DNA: TGTGCCAGCAGCCGGACAGGGGGTCGGGTCAATCAGCCCCAGCATTTT

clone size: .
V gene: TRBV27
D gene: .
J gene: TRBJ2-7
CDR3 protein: CASSSGTHYEQYF
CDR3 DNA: TGTGCCAGCAGTTCCGGGACACACTACGAGCAGTACTTC

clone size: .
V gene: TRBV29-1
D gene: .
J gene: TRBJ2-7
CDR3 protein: CSVEWDRGSEQYF
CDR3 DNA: TGCAGCGTTGAGTGGGATCGAGGCTCCGAGCAGTACTTC

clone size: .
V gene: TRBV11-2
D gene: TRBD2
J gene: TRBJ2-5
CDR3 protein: CASSPSATSGEETQYF
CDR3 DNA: TGTGCCAGCAGCCCATCCGCGACTAGCGGGGAAGAGACCCAGTACTTC

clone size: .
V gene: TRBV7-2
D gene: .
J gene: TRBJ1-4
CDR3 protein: CASSPTPMGEKLFF
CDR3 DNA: TGTGCCAGCAGCCCAACCCCGATGGGCGAAAAACTGTTTTTT

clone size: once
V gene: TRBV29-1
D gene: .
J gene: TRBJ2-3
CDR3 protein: CSVVQGLTDTQYF
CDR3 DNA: TGCAGCGTTGTCCAGGGGCTAACAGATACGCAGTATTTT

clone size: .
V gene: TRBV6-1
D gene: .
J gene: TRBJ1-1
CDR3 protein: CASTSRLGVNTEAFF
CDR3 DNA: TGTGCCAGCACGAGTAGGTTGGGGGTGAACACTGAAGCTTTCTTT

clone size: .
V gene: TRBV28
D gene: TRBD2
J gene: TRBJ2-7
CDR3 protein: CASRLAGESYEQYF
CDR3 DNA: TGTGCCAGCAGACTAGCGGGGGAGTCCTACGAGCAGTACTTC

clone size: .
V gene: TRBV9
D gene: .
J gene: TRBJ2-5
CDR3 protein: CASNTDMGETQYF
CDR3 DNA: TGTGCCAGCAATACGGACATGGGGGAGACCCAGTACTTC

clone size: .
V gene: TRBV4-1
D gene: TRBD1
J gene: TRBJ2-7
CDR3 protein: CASSQYDRGYEQYF
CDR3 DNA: TGCGCCAGCAGCCAATACGACAGGGGCTACGAGCAGTACTTC

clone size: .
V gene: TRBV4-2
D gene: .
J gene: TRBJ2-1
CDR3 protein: CASSRMTQSEQFF
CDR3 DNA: TGTGCCAGCAGCCGCATGACCCAATCCGAGCAGTTCTTC

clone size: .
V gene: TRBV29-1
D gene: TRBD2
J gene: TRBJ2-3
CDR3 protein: CSVDGVGGPSGTSTDTQYF
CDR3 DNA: TGCAGCGTTGATGGCGTCGGCGGACCGAGCGGGACTAGCACAGATACGCAGTATTTT

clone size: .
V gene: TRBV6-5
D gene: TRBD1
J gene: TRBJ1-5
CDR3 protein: CASRTGNRGPQHF
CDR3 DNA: TGTGCCAGCAGGACAGGGAACAGAGGGCCCCAGCATTTT

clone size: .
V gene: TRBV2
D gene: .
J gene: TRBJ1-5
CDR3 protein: CASSAVGVYNQPQHF
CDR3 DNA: TGTGCCAGCAGTGCGGTCGGAGTATACAATCAGCCCCAGCATTTT

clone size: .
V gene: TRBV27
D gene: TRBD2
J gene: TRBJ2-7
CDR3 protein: CASSLSGGPYEQYF
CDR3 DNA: TGTGCCAGCAGCCTCAGCGGGGGTCCCTACGAGCAGTACTTC

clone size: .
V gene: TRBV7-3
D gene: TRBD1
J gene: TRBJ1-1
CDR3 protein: CASSQDRDTEAFF
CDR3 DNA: TGTGCCAGCAGCCAGGACAGGGACACTGAAGCTTTCTTT

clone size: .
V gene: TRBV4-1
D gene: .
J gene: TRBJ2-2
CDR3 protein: CASSQGRHTGELFF
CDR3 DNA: TGCGCCAGCAGCCAGGGGAGGCACACCGGGGAGCTGTTTTTT

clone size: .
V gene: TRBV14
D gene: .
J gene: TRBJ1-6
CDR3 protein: CASSQETGGVWNSPLHF
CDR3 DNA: TGTGCCAGCAGCCAAGAGACGGGGGGCGTGTGGAATTCACCCCTCCACTTT

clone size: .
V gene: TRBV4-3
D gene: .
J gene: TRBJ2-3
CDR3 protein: CASSQSNTDTQYF
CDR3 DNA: TGCGCCAGCAGCCAGTCTAACACAGATACGCAGTATTTT

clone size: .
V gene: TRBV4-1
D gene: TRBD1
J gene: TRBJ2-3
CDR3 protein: CASSQGQGEGTDTQYF
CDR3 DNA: TGCGCCAGCAGCCAAGGACAGGGTGAAGGCACAGATACGCAGTATTTT

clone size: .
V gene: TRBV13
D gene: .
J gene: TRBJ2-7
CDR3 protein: CASSLGPREIEQYF
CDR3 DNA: TGTGCCAGCAGCTTAGGCCCCCGGGAGATAGAGCAGTACTTC